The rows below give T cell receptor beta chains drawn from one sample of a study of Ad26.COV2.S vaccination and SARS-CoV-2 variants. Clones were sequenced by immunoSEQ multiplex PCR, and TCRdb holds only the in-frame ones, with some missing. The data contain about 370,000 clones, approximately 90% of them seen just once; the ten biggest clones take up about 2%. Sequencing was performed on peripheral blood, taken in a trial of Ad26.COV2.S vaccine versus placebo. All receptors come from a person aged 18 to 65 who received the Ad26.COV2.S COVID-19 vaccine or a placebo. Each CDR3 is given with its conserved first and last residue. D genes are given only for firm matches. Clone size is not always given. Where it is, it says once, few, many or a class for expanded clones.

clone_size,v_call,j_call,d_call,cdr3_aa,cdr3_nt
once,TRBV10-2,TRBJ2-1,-,CASIASNPNEQFF,TGCGCCAGTATAGCGTCGAACCCCAATGAGCAGTTCTTC
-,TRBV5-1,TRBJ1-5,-,CASSLDGGSNQPQHF,TGCGCCAGCAGCCTGGATGGGGGGAGCAATCAGCCCCAGCATTTT
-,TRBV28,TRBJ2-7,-,CASSQGTYSYEQYF,TGTGCCAGCAGTCAGGGGACCTACTCCTACGAGCAGTACTTC
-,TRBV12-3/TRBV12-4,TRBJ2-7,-,CASSLTVTYEQYF,TGTGCCAGCAGTTTAACAGTGACCTACGAGCAGTACTTC
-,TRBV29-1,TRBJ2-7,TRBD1,CSVFLQGNEQYF,TGCAGCGTCTTCTTACAGGGGAACGAGCAGTACTTC
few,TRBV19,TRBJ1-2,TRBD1,CASNPGGLIYGYTF,TGTGCCAGTAATCCAGGGGGCTTGATCTATGGCTACACCTTC
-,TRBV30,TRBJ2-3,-,CAWSVAGTDTQYF,TGTGCCTGGAGTGTTGCGGGCACAGATACGCAGTATTTT
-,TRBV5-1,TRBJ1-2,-,CASSLYGAGYGYTF,TGCGCCAGCAGCTTGTATGGGGCTGGCTATGGCTACACCTTC
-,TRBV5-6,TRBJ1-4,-,CASSRGGLEKLFF,TGTGCCAGCAGCCGGGGCGGGCTTGAAAAACTGTTTTTT
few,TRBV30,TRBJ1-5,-,CAFRGESNQPQHF,TGTGCCTTTAGGGGGGAAAGCAATCAGCCCCAGCATTTT
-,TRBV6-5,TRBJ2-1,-,CASTLRVGEQFF,TGTGCCAGCACGCTCAGGGTGGGGGAGCAGTTCTTC
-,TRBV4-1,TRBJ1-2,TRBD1,CASSQAVAGGYGYTF,TGCGCCAGCAGCCAAGCGGTGGCAGGGGGATATGGCTACACCTTC
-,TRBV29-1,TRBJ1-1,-,CSVDQDLLLAFF,TGCAGCGTTGATCAGGATCTTCTTTTGGCTTTCTTT
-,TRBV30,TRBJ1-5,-,CAWNGRGYNQPQHF,TGTGCCTGGAATGGCAGGGGATACAATCAGCCCCAGCATTTT
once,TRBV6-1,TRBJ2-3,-,CASSDRPTDTQYF,TGTGCCAGCAGTGACAGACCCACAGATACGCAGTATTTT
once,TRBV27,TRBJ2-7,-,CASSPRVSYEQYF,TGTGCCAGCAGCCCCAGAGTCTCCTACGAGCAGTACTTC
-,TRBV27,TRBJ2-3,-,CASSLYGQGGTDTQYF,TGTGCCAGCAGTTTATATGGTCAGGGTGGGACAGATACGCAGTATTTT
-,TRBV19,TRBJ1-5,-,CASSPGRSQPQHF,TGTGCCAGTAGTCCTGGACGTTCTCAGCCCCAGCATTTT
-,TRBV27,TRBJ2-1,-,CASSLGLDKNEQFF,TGTGCCAGCAGTTTGGGGCTAGACAAAAATGAGCAGTTCTTC
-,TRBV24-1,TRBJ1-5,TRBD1,CATSDRDRGASNQPQHF,TGTGCCACCAGTGATAGGGACAGGGGCGCTAGCAATCAGCCCCAGCATTTT
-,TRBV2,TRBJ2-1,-,CASSEQGYEQFF,TGTGCCAGCAGTGAGCAGGGGTATGAGCAGTTCTTC
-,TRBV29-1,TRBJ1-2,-,CSVDYGYTF,TGCAGCGTGGACTATGGCTACACCTTC
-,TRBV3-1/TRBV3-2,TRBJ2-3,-,CASSQAGPRGVAQYF,TGTGCCAGCAGCCAAGCCGGACCCCGTGGGGTTGCGCAGTATTTT
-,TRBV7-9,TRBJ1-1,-,CASSVIWTSQKSTEAFF,TGTGCCAGCAGCGTTATCTGGACATCCCAGAAAAGCACTGAAGCTTTCTTT
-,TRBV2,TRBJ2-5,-,CASSEAQGGTQYF,TGTGCCAGCAGTGAAGCGCAGGGGGGGACCCAGTACTTC
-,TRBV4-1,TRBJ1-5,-,CASSQDLGAEFNQPQHF,TGCGCCAGCAGCCAAGACCTCGGGGCAGAGTTTAATCAGCCCCAGCATTTT
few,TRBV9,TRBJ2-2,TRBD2,CASSVGLAGPTYTGELFF,TGTGCCAGCAGCGTGGGACTAGCGGGTCCCACCTACACCGGGGAGCTGTTTTTT
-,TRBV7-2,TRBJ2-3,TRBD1,CASSLRGQGASDTQYF,TGTGCCAGCAGCTTACGTGGACAGGGGGCGTCGGATACGCAGTATTTT
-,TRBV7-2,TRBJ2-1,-,CASSLEQFYNEQFF,TGTGCCAGCAGCTTAGAACAGTTCTACAATGAGCAGTTCTTC
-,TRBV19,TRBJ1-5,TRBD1,CASSMTGTGYQPQHF,TGTGCCAGTAGTATGACCGGGACAGGATATCAGCCCCAGCATTTT
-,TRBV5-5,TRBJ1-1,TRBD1,CASSLVQDRVNTEAFF,TGTGCCAGCAGCTTGGTCCAGGACAGGGTGAACACTGAAGCTTTCTTT
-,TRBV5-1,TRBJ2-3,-,CASKEVSTDTQYF,TGCGCCAGCAAGGAGGTTAGCACAGATACGCAGTATTTT
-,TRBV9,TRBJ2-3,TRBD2,CASSVLLAGVVEDTQYF,TGTGCCAGCAGCGTACTTCTAGCGGGAGTAGTTGAGGATACGCAGTATTTT
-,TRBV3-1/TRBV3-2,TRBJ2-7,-,CASSQDPRRVEQYF,TGTGCCAGCAGCCAAGACCCTCGTAGGGTGGAGCAGTACTTC
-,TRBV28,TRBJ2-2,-,CASSFASAGGSGELFF,TGTGCCAGCAGTTTTGCAAGTGCCGGGGGCTCCGGGGAGCTGTTTTTT
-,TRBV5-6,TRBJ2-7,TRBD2,CASSLSGRSYEQYF,TGTGCCAGCAGCCTTAGCGGGCGCTCCTACGAGCAGTACTTC
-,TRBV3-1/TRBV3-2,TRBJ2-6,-,CASSPSAGANVLTF,TGTGCCAGCAGCCCTAGTGCAGGGGCCAACGTCCTGACTTTC
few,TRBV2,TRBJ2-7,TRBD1,CASGQDSRYEQYF,TGTGCCAGCGGACAGGACTCCCGCTACGAGCAGTACTTC
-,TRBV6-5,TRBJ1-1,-,CASRAGQLAFF,TGTGCCAGCAGGGCTGGACAGTTGGCTTTCTTT
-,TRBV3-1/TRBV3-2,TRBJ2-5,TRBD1,CASSQPGTGRQETQYF,TGTGCCAGCAGCCAGCCGGGGACAGGGCGACAAGAGACCCAGTACTTC
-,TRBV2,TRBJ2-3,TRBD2,CASWGLAGKPGTQYF,TGTGCCAGCTGGGGACTAGCGGGAAAACCGGGTACGCAGTATTTT